The present T cell receptor beta chain was sequenced within a study of blood T cells in healthy people across ages. A J-beta primer mix and a sample-barcoded 5' primer were used in a second PCR of about 7 to 12 cycles. MiXCR, applied by TCRdb to the 5' RACE reads, yields one record per CDR3 protein. The sample contains about 1.5 million distinct CDR3 sequences, roughly 43% of which appear only once. The CDR3 consists of 13 residues. Deletions cut 5 bases from V and 4 bases from J, with 11 bases between. Per germline, CDR1 SEHNR and CDR2 FQNEAQ (reference sequence). Study observations and caveats: Versus aged donors, long-lived donors had higher diversity and more naive CD4+ cells. One million T cells yielded diversity estimates that were considered underestimates. What prevented conclusive comparison of naive and antigen-experienced cells was that PBMCs were unsorted.

A remark on this clonotype: Its antigen is currently unknown.

The sequencing input was blood. The sequence was obtained from a woman under 30 in good health. This chain uses TRBV7-9 with TRBJ1-2; D is unclear. The CDR3 coding sequence is TGTGCCAGCAGCATGGCACTCGCCTATGGCTACACCTTC. This codes for CASSMALAYGYTF.